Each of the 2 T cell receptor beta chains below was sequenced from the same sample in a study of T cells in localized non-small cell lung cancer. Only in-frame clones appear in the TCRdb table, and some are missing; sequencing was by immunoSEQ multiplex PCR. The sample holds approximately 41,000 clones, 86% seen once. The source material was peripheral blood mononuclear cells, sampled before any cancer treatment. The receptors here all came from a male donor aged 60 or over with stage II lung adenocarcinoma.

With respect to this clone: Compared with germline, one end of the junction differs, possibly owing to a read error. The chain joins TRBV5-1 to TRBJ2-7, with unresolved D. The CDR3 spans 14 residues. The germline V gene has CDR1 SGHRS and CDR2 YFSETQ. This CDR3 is CASSLNVAGYGQYF. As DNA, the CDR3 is TGCGCCAGCAGCTTGAATGTCGCAGGCTACGGGCAGTACTTC.

The CDR3 reads CASSGTSGNTDTQYF. CDR3 in DNA: TGTGCCAGCAGCGGGACTAGCGGAAACACAGATACGCAGTATTTT. The chain joins TRBV7-9 to TRBJ2-3; TRBD2 matches at 11 bases. Per germline, CDR1 SEHNR and CDR2 FQNEAQ (reference sequence). The CDR3 totals 15 residues. Trimming at V came to 5 bases and at J to 2 bases, leaving 3 bases not matched to a gene.